Below are 15 T cell receptor beta chains sequenced from a single sample in a study of blood T cells in healthy people across ages. Next came a second PCR, run for about 6 to 12 cycles, which used a sample-barcoded 5' primer along with a J-beta primer mix. From the 5' RACE reads, TCRdb called clonotypes with MiXCR, one entry per CDR3 protein. The sample consists of roughly 1.5 million distinct CDR3 sequences, approximately 43% of them appearing once. The sample was blood. These receptors all come from a woman between 18 and 29 years old in good health.

Ten or more counts support this clonotype. The chain has TRBV20-1 and TRBJ2-5; TRBD2 might be the D (5 bases). Deletions cut 0 bases from V and 4 bases from J, with 12 bases between. The CDR3 runs 14 residues. Germline CDR1 is DFQATT and CDR2 is SNEGSKA (reference sequence). This CDR3 is CSARDYRGRETQYF. DNA of the CDR3: TGCAGTGCTAGAGATTATCGGGGTAGAGAGACCCAGTACTTC.

CDR3 protein: CSVEDWREVETQYF. The CDR3 DNA sequence: TGCAGCGTTGAAGATTGGCGGGAGGTAGAGACCCAGTACTTC. The chain couples TRBV29-1 to TRBJ2-5; 8 nucleotides match TRBD2. Trimming removed 0 bases from V and 4 bases from J; junction bases left unmatched: 4. CDR1 is SQVTM, CDR2 ANQGSEA, per germline. The CDR3 sequence is 14 residues long.

The chain employs TRBV29-1 and TRBJ1-1; D is uncertain. Germline lookup yields CDR1 SQVTM and CDR2 ANQGSEA. This CDR3 is built from 13 residues. The germline V and J ends were trimmed by 6 bases and 7 bases, with 18 bases remaining between them. The DNA for the CDR3 is TGCAGCGTACGTGACCCCCGGTCATTTGAAGCTTTCTTT. It encodes CSVRDPRSFEAFF.

The rearrangement joins TRBV7-9 to TRBJ2-3; weak D call: TRBD2 (6 bases). The V end was cut by 1 base, the J end by 4 bases, with 9 bases between. Germline V gives CDR1 SEHNR, CDR2 FQNEAQ (reference sequence). The CDR3 consists of 14 residues. The CDR3: CASSLVLAPDTQYF. CDR3 coding DNA: TGTGCCAGCAGCTTAGTACTAGCTCCAGATACGCAGTATTTT.

The CDR3 loop reads CASSADRVRDNYGYTF. In DNA form, the CDR3 reads TGTGCCAGCAGCGCGGACAGGGTGCGGGATAACTATGGCTACACCTTC. The rearrangement joins TRBV5-5 to TRBJ1-2; 8 positions agree with TRBD1. With 4 bases clipped from V and 1 base from J, the junction kept 9 bases outside the gene matches. The CDR3 extends over 16 amino acids. The germline CDR1 and CDR2 sequences are SGHKS and YYEKEE (reference sequence).

Only one count was recorded for this clonotype. This rearrangement joins TRBV20-1 to TRBJ2-1; D is perhaps TRBD2 (5 bases). The last part of the DNA fits TRBJ2-7 better; the J call may be wrong. CDR1 is DFQATT, CDR2 SNEGSKA, per germline (reference sequence). This CDR3 is 14 amino acids long. For the CDR3, the DNA is TGCAGTGCTTGGACTGCGAGCTCCTACAATGAGCAGTACTTC. Residues: CSAWTASSYNEQYF.

J is TRBJ2-2 and V is TRBV6-5; tentatively, D is TRBD2 (6 bases). Deletions cut 7 bases from V and 0 bases from J, with 15 bases between. CDR1 is MNHEY, CDR2 SVGAGI, per germline. The length of the CDR3 is 16 residues. This chain's CDR3 is CASTLTGGSNTGELFF. CDR3 DNA: TGTGCCAGCACCCTAACTGGGGGGTCGAACACCGGGGAGCTGTTTTTT.

The chain employs TRBV9 and TRBJ2-1; D is ambiguous. Looked up from germline, CDR1 is SGDLS and CDR2 is YYNGEE. The CDR3 runs 15 residues. With 0 bases removed from V and 1 base from J, the gap between germline ends came to 8 bases. CDR3 residues: CASSVGLRSYNEQFF. CDR3 nucleotide sequence: TGTGCCAGCAGCGTAGGCTTAAGGTCCTACAATGAGCAGTTCTTC.

The genes are TRBV7-6 and TRBJ2-7; D perhaps matches TRBD1 (5 bases). This CDR3 region has 13 residues. CDR1 SGHVS and CDR2 FNYEAQ come from the germline V gene. Trimming shortened V by 5 bases and J by 6 bases, and 14 bases separated the two germline ends. The CDR3 region is CASSLGSGIEQYF. CDR3 DNA sequence: TGTGCCAGCAGCCTTGGTTCAGGGATCGAGCAGTACTTC.

V is TRBV11-3 and J is TRBJ2-1; the D is unclear. The length of the CDR3 is 16 residues. CDR1 and CDR2 from the germline V gene are SGHNT and YENEEA. Trimming stripped 3 bases from V and 0 bases from J, with 12 bases between. CDR3 DNA: TGTGCCAGCAGCTTTCGAGCTCCGGGCTCCTACAATGAGCAGTTCTTC. The encoded protein is CASSFRAPGSYNEQFF.

This clonotype was counted a few times. The rearrangement links TRBV4-3 to TRBJ2-3; TRBD2 matches at 10 bases. V lost 6 bases, J lost 5 bases, and 8 bases stayed unmatched. The CDR3 is made up of 15 amino acids. Per the germline V gene, CDR1 is LGHNA and CDR2 is YSLEER. CDR3 in DNA: TGCGCCAGCAGAGAAGCGGGGGGGCCGCTAGATACGCAGTATTTT. This encodes CASREAGGPLDTQYF.

This clonotype appeared a few times. The chain couples TRBV20-1 to TRBJ2-1; TRBD2 matches 13 bases. Unmatched junction bases numbered 5, after V lost 5 bases and J lost 4 bases. This CDR3 spans 15 amino acids. The V gene's germline CDR1 is DFQATT and CDR2 SNEGSKA (reference sequence). CDR3 loop: CSAPLTSGRYNEQFF. The CDR3 DNA is TGCAGTGCTCCCCTGACTAGCGGGAGGTACAATGAGCAGTTCTTC.

The chain employs TRBV27 and TRBJ1-4; TRBD1 agrees at 7 bases. The CDR3 contains 14 residues. The trim removed 4 bases at V and 4 bases at J, leaving 3 bases unmatched. CDR1 is MNHEY, CDR2 SMNVEV, per germline (reference sequence). This CDR3 is CASSSRQGNEKLFF. Here the CDR3 DNA reads TGTGCCAGCAGTTCAAGACAGGGTAATGAAAAACTGTTTTTT.

The rearrangement links TRBV6-5 to TRBJ2-1, with 12 bases lining up with TRBD2. The germline gives CDR1 MNHEY, CDR2 SVGAGI. With 0 bases clipped from V and 4 bases from J, the junction kept 4 bases outside the gene matches. This CDR3 has 17 amino acids. The CDR3 DNA is TGTGCCAGCAGTTACTCGGGACTAGCGGGTTCTTACAATGAGCAGTTCTTC. It is translated as CASSYSGLAGSYNEQFF.

This clonotype was counted at least ten times. The chain employs TRBV28 and TRBJ2-3; 11 bases match TRBD2. V lost 5 bases, J lost 6 bases, and 7 bases stayed unmatched. The CDR3 extends over 15 amino acids. Germline V gene data show CDR1 as MDHEN and CDR2 as SYDVKM. CDR3 bases: TGTGCCAGCAGTCCCTGGACTAGCGGGTATGATACGCAGTATTTT. As protein: CASSPWTSGYDTQYF.